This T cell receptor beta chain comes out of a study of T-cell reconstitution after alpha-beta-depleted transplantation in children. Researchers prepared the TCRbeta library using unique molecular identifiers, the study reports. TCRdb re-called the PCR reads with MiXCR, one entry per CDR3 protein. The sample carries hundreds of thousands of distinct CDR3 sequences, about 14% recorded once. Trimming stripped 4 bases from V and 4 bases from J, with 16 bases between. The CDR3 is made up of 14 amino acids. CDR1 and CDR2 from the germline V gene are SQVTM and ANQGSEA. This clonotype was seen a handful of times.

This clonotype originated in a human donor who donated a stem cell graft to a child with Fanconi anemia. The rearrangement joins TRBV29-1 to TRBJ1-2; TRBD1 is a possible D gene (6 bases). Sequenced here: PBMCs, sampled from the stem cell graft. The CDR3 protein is CSVGDKDSGYGYTF. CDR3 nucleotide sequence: TGCAGCGTTGGAGACAAGGACAGCGGCTATGGCTACACCTTC.